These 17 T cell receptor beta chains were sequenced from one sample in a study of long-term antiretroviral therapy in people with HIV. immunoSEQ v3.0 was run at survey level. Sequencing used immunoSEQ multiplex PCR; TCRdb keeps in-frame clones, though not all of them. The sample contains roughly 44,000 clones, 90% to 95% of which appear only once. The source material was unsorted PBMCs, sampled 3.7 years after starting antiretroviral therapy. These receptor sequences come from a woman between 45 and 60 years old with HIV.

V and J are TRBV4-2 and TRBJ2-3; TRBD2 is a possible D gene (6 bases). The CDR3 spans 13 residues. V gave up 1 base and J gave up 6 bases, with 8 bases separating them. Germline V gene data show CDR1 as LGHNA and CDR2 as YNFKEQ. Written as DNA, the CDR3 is TGTGCCAGCAGCCAAGGGGAGGCGGATACGCAGTATTTT. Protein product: CASSQGEADTQYF.

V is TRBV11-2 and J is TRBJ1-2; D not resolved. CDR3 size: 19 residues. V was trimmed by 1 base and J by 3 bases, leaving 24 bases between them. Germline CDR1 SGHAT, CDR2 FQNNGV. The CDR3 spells CASSLVRVPGPEGYYGYTF. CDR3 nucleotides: TGTGCCAGCAGCTTAGTTAGGGTTCCGGGCCCCGAGGGATACTATGGCTACACCTTC.

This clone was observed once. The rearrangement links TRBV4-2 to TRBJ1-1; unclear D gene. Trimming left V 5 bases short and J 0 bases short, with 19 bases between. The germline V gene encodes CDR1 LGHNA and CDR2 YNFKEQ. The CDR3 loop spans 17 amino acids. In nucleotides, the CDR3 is TGTGCCAGCAGCAACCGGGCTTCTGGTGGTTTGAACACTGAAGCTTTCTTT. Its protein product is CASSNRASGGLNTEAFF.

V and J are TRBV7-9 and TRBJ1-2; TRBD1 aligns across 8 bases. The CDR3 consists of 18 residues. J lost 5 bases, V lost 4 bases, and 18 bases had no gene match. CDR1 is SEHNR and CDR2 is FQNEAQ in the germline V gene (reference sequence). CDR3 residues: CASSSLDRQGQGVYGYTF. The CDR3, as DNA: TGTGCCAGCAGCTCTCTCGACCGACAAGGACAGGGTGTATATGGCTACACCTTC. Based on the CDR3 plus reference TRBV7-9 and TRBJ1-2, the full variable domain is DTGVSQNPRHKITKRGQNVTFRCDPISEHNRLYWYRQTLGQGPEFLTYFQNEAQLEKSRLLSDRFSAERPKGSFSTLEIQRTEQGDSAMYLCASSSLDRQGQGVYGYTFGSGTRLTVV.

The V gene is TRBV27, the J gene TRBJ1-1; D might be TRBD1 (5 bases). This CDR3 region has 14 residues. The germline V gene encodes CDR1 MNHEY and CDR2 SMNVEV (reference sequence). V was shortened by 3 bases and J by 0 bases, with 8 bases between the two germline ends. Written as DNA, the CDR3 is TGTGCCAGCAGTTTCTCAGGGTTGAACACTGAAGCTTTCTTT. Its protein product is CASSFSGLNTEAFF.

DNA for the CDR3: TGCAGCGTTGAAGATCAGGGTCAGCCCCAGCATTTT. Amino acids: CSVEDQGQPQHF. The chain joins TRBV29-1 to TRBJ1-5; TRBD1 might be the D (5 bases). Germline V gene sequence: CDR1 SQVTM, CDR2 ANQGSEA. The V and J ends lost 0 bases and 6 bases respectively, with 6 bases between them. The CDR3 contains 12 residues.

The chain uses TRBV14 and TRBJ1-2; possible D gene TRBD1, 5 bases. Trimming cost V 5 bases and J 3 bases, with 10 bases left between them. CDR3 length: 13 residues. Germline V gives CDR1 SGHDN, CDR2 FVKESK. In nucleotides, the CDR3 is TGTGCCAGCAGCGTCGACAGCTACTATGGCTACACCTTC. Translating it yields CASSVDSYYGYTF.

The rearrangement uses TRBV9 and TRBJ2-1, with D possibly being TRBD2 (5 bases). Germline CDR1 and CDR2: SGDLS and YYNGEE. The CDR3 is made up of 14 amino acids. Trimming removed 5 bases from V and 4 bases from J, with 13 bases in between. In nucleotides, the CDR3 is TGTGCCAGCAGGAAGTCGGGAACTTACAATGAGCAGTTCTTC. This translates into CASRKSGTYNEQFF.

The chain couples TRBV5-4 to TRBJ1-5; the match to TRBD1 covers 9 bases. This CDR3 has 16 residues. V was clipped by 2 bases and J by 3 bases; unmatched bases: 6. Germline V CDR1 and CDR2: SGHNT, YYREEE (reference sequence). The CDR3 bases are TGTGCCAGCAGCTTAACAGGGGGCGCGGACAATCAGCCCCAGCATTTT. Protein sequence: CASSLTGGADNQPQHF.

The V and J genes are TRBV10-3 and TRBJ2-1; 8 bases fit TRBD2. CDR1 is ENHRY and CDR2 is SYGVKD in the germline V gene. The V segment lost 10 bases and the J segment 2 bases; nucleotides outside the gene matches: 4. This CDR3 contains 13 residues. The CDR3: CATTSDPYNEQFF. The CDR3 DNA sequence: TGTGCCACGACTAGCGACCCCTACAATGAGCAGTTCTTC.

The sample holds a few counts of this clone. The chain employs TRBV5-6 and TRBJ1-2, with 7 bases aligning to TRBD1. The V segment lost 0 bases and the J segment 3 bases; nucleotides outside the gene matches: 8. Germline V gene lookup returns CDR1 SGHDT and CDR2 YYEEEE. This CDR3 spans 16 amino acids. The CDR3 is CASSLGGGQTHYGYTF. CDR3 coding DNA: TGTGCCAGCAGCTTGGGGGGGGGACAGACACACTATGGCTACACCTTC.

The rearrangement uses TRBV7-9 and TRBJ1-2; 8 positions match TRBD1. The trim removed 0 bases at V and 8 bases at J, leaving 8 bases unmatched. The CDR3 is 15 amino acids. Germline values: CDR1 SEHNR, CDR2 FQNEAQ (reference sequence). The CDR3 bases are TGTGCCAGCAGCTTAGCCATCAGGGGGCTCGAAGGCTACACCTTC. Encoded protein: CASSLAIRGLEGYTF.

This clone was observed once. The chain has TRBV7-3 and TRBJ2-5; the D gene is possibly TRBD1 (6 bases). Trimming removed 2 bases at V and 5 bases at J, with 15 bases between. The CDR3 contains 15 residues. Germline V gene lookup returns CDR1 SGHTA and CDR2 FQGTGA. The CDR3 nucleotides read TGTGCCAGCAGCTTATCTCCCAGGGGTGGGGAGACCCAGTACTTC. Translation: CASSLSPRGGETQYF.

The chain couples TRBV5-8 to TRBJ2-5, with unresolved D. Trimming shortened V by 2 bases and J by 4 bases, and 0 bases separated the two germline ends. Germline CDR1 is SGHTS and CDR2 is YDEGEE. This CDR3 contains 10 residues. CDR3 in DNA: TGTGCCAGCAGCTTAGAGACCCAGTACTTC. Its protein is CASSLETQYF. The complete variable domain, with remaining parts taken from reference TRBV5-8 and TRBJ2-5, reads EAGVTQSPTHLIKTRGQQATLRCSPISGHTSVYWYQQALGLGLQFLLWYDEGEERNRGNFPPRFSGRQFPNYSSELNVNALELEDSALYLCASSLETQYFGPGTRLLVL.

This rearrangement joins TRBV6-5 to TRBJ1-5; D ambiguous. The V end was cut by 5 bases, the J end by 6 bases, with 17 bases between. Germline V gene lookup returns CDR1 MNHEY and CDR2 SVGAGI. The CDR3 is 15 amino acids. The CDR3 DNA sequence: TGTGCCAGCAGTCGTTCCCCTCTGAGCGGTCAGCCCCAGCATTTT. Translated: CASSRSPLSGQPQHF.

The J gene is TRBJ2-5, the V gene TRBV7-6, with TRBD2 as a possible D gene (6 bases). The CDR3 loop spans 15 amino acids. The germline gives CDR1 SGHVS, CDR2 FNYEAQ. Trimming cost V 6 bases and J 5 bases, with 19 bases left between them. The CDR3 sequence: CASSIRGTARETQYF. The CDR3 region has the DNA TGTGCCAGCAGTATTCGAGGGACTGCCCGGGAGACCCAGTACTTC.

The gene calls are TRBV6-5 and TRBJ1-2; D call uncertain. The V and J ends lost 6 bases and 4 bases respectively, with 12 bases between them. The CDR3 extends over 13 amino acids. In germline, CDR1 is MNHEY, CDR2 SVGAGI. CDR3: CASRPGRLYGYTF. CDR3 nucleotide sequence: TGTGCCAGCAGGCCCGGACGGCTCTATGGCTACACCTTC.